These 21 T cell receptor beta chains originate from one sample sequenced in a study of shared clonotypes between healthy human individuals. Assay used: immunoSEQ multiplex PCR; TCRdb lists only in-frame clones, some missing. The sample records some 1,100,000 clones, about 84% being singletons. The sequencing sample was made of memory CD4+ T cells from PBMCs. The subset here: CD45RA-negative fraction. All receptors come from a man younger than 30 in good health. Some clones in this sample may be carry-over from other donors' samples.

In its sample, this clone was seen a few times. The same CDR3 can be traced to other DNA sequences in this sample. The chain is built from TRBV5-1 and TRBJ1-5; weak D call: TRBD1 (6 bases). CDR1 and CDR2 from the germline V gene are SGHRS and YFSETQ. The CDR3 covers 15 residues. The germline V and J ends were trimmed by 2 bases and 0 bases, with 9 bases remaining between them. CDR3 bases: TGCGCCAGCAGCTTAACAGGGAATAGCAATCAGCCCCAGCATTTT. It encodes CASSLTGNSNQPQHF.

This clone turned up a few times. This chain's CDR3 is CASSPDRGYWETQYF. The DNA of the CDR3 is TGTGCCAGCAGCCCCGACAGGGGGTATTGGGAGACCCAGTACTTC. The V and J genes are TRBV6-5 and TRBJ2-5; 9 bases agree with TRBD1. J gave up 5 bases and V 6 bases, and 10 bases lay outside the gene matches. This CDR3 has 15 residues. Germline V CDR1 and CDR2: MNHEY, SVGAGI.

The chain links TRBV29-1 to TRBJ2-5, with a possible D match to TRBD1 (5 bases). Germline V gives CDR1 SQVTM, CDR2 ANQGSEA. V was clipped by 3 bases and J by 5 bases, with 10 bases between them. The CDR3 has 12 residues. The CDR3 here is CSVDKGMETQYF. CDR3 nucleotide sequence: TGCAGCGTTGACAAGGGGATGGAGACCCAGTACTTC.

This chain links TRBV28 with TRBJ1-4; a weak D match, TRBD1 (6 bases). CDR3 length: 17 residues. The V end lost 6 bases, the J end lost 2 bases, and 19 bases lay between the germline ends. Germline V gene lookup returns CDR1 MDHEN and CDR2 SYDVKM. CDR3 sequence: CASRSRLQGPTNEKLFF. CDR3 DNA sequence: TGTGCCAGCAGATCCCGGCTACAGGGCCCCACTAATGAAAAACTGTTTTTT. Full variable domain (missing parts from reference TRBV28 and TRBJ1-4): DVKVTQSSRYLVKRTGEKVFLECVQDMDHENMFWYRQDPGLGLRLIYFSYDVKMKEKGDIPEGYSVSREKKERFSLILESASTNQTSMYLCASRSRLQGPTNEKLFFGSGTQLSVL.

This chain joins TRBV11-2 and TRBJ2-4; perhaps TRBD1 as D (5 bases). V lost 2 bases and J lost 0, with 14 bases in between. The length of the CDR3 is 17 residues. Per the germline V gene, CDR1 is SGHAT and CDR2 is FQNNGV. The CDR3 DNA reads TGTGCCAGCAGCTTAATGCAAGGGGCCTTAGCCAAAAACATTCAGTACTTC. The encoded protein is CASSLMQGALAKNIQYF.

The CDR3 protein is CAISESRGSGEKLFF. CDR3 bases: TGTGCCATCAGTGAGTCGAGGGGGTCGGGTGAAAAACTGTTTTTT. This chain joins TRBV10-3 and TRBJ1-4, with D tentatively TRBD1 (6 bases). The CDR3 runs to 15 residues. Germline CDR1 reads ENHRY; CDR2 reads SYGVKD. Trimming shortened V by 0 bases and J by 7 bases, and 12 bases separated the two germline ends.

As to this clone: The identical CDR3 is also encoded by other nucleotide sequences in the sample. CDR3 region: CASSVTGGDYGYTF. The CDR3 nucleotides are TGTGCCAGCAGCGTGACAGGGGGCGACTATGGCTACACCTTC. This rearrangement joins TRBV9 to TRBJ1-2; TRBD1 matches at 10 bases. CDR1 SGDLS and CDR2 YYNGEE come from the germline V gene. The CDR3 contains 14 residues. The V gene end was trimmed by 2 bases and the J gene end by 3 bases; junction bases not matched to a gene: 1.

The chain recombines TRBV11-2 with TRBJ2-1; 9 positions match TRBD2. V lost 6 bases to trimming and J lost 8 bases; unmatched junction nucleotides: 11. CDR3 length equals 15 residues. CDR1 and CDR2 (germline): SGHAT, FQNNGV. CDR3 sequence (DNA): TGTGCCAGCAGGGAGGGATCTAGCGGGAATCATGAGCAGTTCTTC. Translating gives CASREGSSGNHEQFF.

The chain is built from TRBV10-3 and TRBJ1-1, with D unclear. The ends were cut back, 3 bases at V and 1 base at J, with 15 bases in the middle. CDR1 is ENHRY, CDR2 SYGVKD, per germline. CDR3 length: 16 amino acids. CDR3 DNA sequence: TGTGCCATCAGTGATGATTTGTTAACCCGGAACACTGAAGCTTTCTTT. This codes for CAISDDLLTRNTEAFF.

Of note for this clone: Other DNA sequences from this sample encode an identical CDR3 as well. The gene calls are TRBV28 and TRBJ2-7; D is unclear. Germline loops: CDR1 MDHEN, CDR2 SYDVKM. The CDR3 length is 12 residues. V lost 5 bases to trimming and J lost 4 bases, with 9 bases between them. The CDR3, as DNA: TGTGCCAGCAGTCCCCGGCAGTACGAGCAGTACTTC. Translated: CASSPRQYEQYF.

This chain links TRBV7-2 with TRBJ1-2; 9 nucleotides align to TRBD1. Germline-derived CDR1 and CDR2 are SGHTA and FQGNSA. The junction had 6 bases not matched to a gene; V was cut back by 5 bases and J by 5 bases. The CDR3 contains 14 residues. The CDR3 sequence is CASSARTGEYGYTF. CDR3 sequence (DNA): TGTGCCAGCAGCGCCCGGACAGGGGAATATGGCTACACCTTC.

This clone is a singleton in its sample. The chain combines TRBV6-5 with TRBJ1-2; 10 bases agree with TRBD1. Germline CDR1 and CDR2: MNHEY and SVGAGI. V shed 6 bases, J shed 7 bases, and the junction held 8 bases outside the gene matches. The CDR3 is made up of 14 amino acids. CDR3 DNA sequence: TGTGCCAGCAGCTATGACAGGGGGCGATCTGGCTACACCTTC. Protein: CASSYDRGRSGYTF.

On this clone: Other nucleotide sequences from this sample produce the same CDR3. This chain connects TRBV5-1 to TRBJ1-5; a weak D match, TRBD1 (5 bases). Germline loops: CDR1 SGHRS, CDR2 YFSETQ. V lost 0 bases and J lost 1, with 8 bases in between. The CDR3 is 15 amino acids. The CDR3 nucleotides are TGCGCCAGCAGCTTGGAAGGGGTCAGCAATCAGCCCCAGCATTTT. This sequence encodes CASSLEGVSNQPQHF. Using reference TRBV5-1 and TRBJ1-5 for the parts outside the CDR3, the full variable domain is KAGVTQTPRYLIKTRGQQVTLSCSPISGHRSVSWYQQTPGQGLQFLFEYFSETQRNKGNFPGRFSGRQFSNSRSEMNVSTLELGDSALYLCASSLEGVSNQPQHFGDGTRLSIL.

This clone was counted a few times. The gene calls are TRBV21-1 and TRBJ2-7. TRBV21-1 counts as a pseudogene. There are 14 residues in the CDR3. In DNA, the CDR3 is TGTGCTATCTGCCCGGCAGAAAGAATTTACGAGCAGTACTTC. Translated: CAICPAERIYEQYF.

The J gene is TRBJ2-7, the V gene TRBV29-1, with unresolved D. V was clipped by 8 bases and J by 0 bases, with 17 bases between them. This CDR3 is 14 amino acids long. Germline-derived CDR1 and CDR2 are SQVTM and ANQGSEA. CDR3 sequence reads: CSPPLRLCSYEQYF. The CDR3 DNA sequence: TGCAGCCCCCCCCTGCGTTTATGCTCCTACGAGCAGTACTTC.

This chain uses TRBV7-2 with TRBJ1-2; a possible D gene is TRBD1 (5 bases). The CDR3 runs 13 residues. Trimming stripped 4 bases from V and 5 bases from J, with 11 bases between. Per the germline V gene, CDR1 is SGHTA and CDR2 is FQGNSA. The CDR3 sequence is CASSSAGGYGYTF. In nucleotides, the CDR3 is TGTGCCAGCAGCTCCGCGGGGGGTTATGGCTACACCTTC.

The chain is built from TRBV7-2 and TRBJ1-4; the D is unclear. CDR1 is SGHTA and CDR2 is FQGNSA in the germline V gene. This CDR3 spans 13 amino acids. Trimming removed 3 bases at V and 3 bases at J, with 5 bases between. In DNA form, the CDR3 reads TGTGCCAGCAGCTTTTACCCTAATGAAAAACTGTTTTTT. Its protein is CASSFYPNEKLFF.

Concerning this clone itself: Compared with germline, one end of the junction differs, possibly owing to a read error. Additional DNA sequences in this sample encode the identical CDR3. The chain recombines TRBV2 with TRBJ2-5; 11 bases line up with TRBD2. The V gene's germline CDR1 is SNHLY and CDR2 FYNNEI. This CDR3 region has 15 residues. The CDR3 spells CASSEGLAGGETQYF. CDR3 nucleotide sequence: TGTGCCAGCAGCGAAGGACTAGCGGGTGGGGAGACCCAGTACTTC.

This clone has a handful of counts. This chain joins TRBV5-1 and TRBJ2-1; D assignment may be TRBD1 or TRBD2 (6 bases each). The CDR3 is 15 amino acids. Trimming took 3 bases from V and 8 from J, leaving 18 bases between them. Germline V lookup: CDR1 SGHRS, CDR2 YFSETQ. The DNA of the CDR3 is TGCGCCAGCAGCTCACTAGGGGGACTTGGGGATGAGCAGTTCTTC. Amino acids: CASSSLGGLGDEQFF.

This clone was recorded many times. The V call is TRBV2, the J call TRBJ1-2, with no clear D. CDR1 and CDR2 (germline): SNHLY, FYNNEI. The CDR3 loop spans 11 amino acids. V shed 7 bases and J shed 8 bases, with 11 bases lying between them. In nucleotides, the CDR3 is TGTGCCAGCATCTCCGGGGTCGGCTACACCTTC. It codes for CASISGVGYTF.

The rearrangement uses TRBV11-2 and TRBJ1-1; D not resolved. The V gene's germline CDR1 is SGHAT and CDR2 FQNNGV. The CDR3 is made up of 14 amino acids. The V end was cut by 2 bases, the J end by 4 bases, with 11 bases between. The CDR3 region is CASSLYEGSTEAFF. The CDR3 DNA reads as TGTGCCAGCAGCTTATATGAGGGAAGCACTGAAGCTTTCTTT.